This T cell receptor beta chain was identified during a study of blood T cell repertoires in COVID-19. Study as a whole: The analysed material was cDNA or gDNA that came from T cells, B-cell-depleted T cells, or PBMCs.

Between the trimmed V and J ends, which lost 7 bases and 0 bases, there was a span of 10 bases. There are 14 residues in the CDR3. Looked up from germline, CDR1 is SGHAT and CDR2 is FQNNGV. The table came from immunoSEQ multiplex PCR; TCRdb's copy has only in-frame clones and leaves some out. Of some 60,000 clones listed, roughly three quarters are singletons. The chain recombines TRBV11-2 with TRBJ2-1; D gene unclear. The sequence derives from a human donor in a cohort sampled during active COVID-19. Input material: peripheral blood. DNA for the CDR3: TGTGCCAGCAATCGGGTTAGCTCCTACAATGAGCAGTTCTTC. Translation: CASNRVSSYNEQFF.